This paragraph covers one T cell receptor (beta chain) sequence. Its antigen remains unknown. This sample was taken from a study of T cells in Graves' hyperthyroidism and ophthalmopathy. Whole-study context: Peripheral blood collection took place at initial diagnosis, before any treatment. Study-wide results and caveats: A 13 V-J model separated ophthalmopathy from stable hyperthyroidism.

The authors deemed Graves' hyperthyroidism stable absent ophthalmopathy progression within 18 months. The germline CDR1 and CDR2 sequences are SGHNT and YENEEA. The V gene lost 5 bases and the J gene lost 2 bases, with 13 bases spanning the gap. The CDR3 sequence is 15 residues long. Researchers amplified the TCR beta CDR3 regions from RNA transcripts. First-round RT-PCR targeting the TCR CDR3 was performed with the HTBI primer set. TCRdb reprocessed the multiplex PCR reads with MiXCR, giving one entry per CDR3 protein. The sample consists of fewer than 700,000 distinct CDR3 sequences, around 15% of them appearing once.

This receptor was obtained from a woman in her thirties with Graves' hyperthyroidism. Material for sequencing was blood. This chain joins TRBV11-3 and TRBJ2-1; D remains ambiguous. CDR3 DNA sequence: TGTGCCAGCAGCCCCTCCAAAGGACCCTACAATGAGCAGTTCTTC. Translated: CASSPSKGPYNEQFF.